This T cell receptor beta chain was sequenced for a study of CD8 T cells in Susac syndrome. The V gene end was trimmed by 5 bases and the J gene end by 7 bases; junction bases not matched to a gene: 11. In germline, CDR1 is SEHNR, CDR2 FQNEAQ (reference sequence). The CDR3 loop spans 17 amino acids. An input of roughly 0.45 to 1 ug of RNA was subjected to reverse transcription using random hexamers. TCR beta CDR3 was amplified by immunoSEQ multiplex PCR. This amplification extended across 54 Vbeta and 13 Jbeta segments. MiXCR was run by TCRdb on the immunoSEQ multiplex PCR reads, yielding one entry per CDR3 protein. The sample has around 300,000 distinct CDR3 sequences, over 75% seen once. Sequencing of TCR beta was performed on blood CD8+ T cells and on blood CD4+ T cells. Patients with stable or active relapsing-remitting disease, all of them treatment-naive, made up the multiple sclerosis controls. FACS enriched CD8+ TEMRA cells, while bulk CD8+ and CD4+ were negatively isolated.

Input material: CD8+ T cells from PBMCs. The V call is TRBV7-9, the J call TRBJ2-3, with 14 bases identical to TRBD2. This TCR was recovered from a human donor with multiple sclerosis. The CDR3 nucleotides are TGTGCCAGCAGCCCCCGCGGGACTAGCGGGAGTGGAAATACGCAGTATTTT. Translated: CASSPRGTSGSGNTQYF.